These T cell receptor beta chains were read from a single sample in a study of blood T cell repertoires in COVID-19. Libraries were prepared by immunoSEQ multiplex PCR; TCRdb keeps only in-frame clonotypes and omits some of them. The sample carries just over 300,000 clones, around 92% recorded once. Sequenced material: peripheral blood. The origin of the receptors is a woman younger than 45 with COVID-19, enrolled during active disease. Each CDR3 is given with its conserved first and last residue. A D gene is named only where the DNA matches it firmly. Clone sizes are given selectively: once, few, many, or a class where the clone is expanded.

CDR3 DNA: TGTGCCGGCAGACAGGAATCGGGCGGCTACACCTTC
CDR3 protein: CAGRQESGGYTF
V gene: TRBV19
J gene: TRBJ1-2
clone size: -
D gene: -

CDR3 DNA: TGTGCCAGCAGTTCGCTCTCAGGGTATAATTCACCCCTCCACTTT
CDR3 protein: CASSSLSGYNSPLHF
V gene: TRBV27
J gene: TRBJ1-6
clone size: -
D gene: -

CDR3 DNA: TGTGCCAGCAGCGCCAGGACGGGACACAGAAACACCATATATTTT
CDR3 protein: CASSARTGHRNTIYF
V gene: TRBV13
J gene: TRBJ1-3
clone size: -
D gene: -

CDR3 DNA: TGCAGTGCTAGTGTCCAAGCCACTGAAGCTTTCTTT
CDR3 protein: CSASVQATEAFF
V gene: TRBV20-1
J gene: TRBJ1-1
clone size: -
D gene: -

CDR3 DNA: TGTGCCAGCTTGGGACTCTCCGCCTACAATGAGCAGTTCTTC
CDR3 protein: CASLGLSAYNEQFF
V gene: TRBV2
J gene: TRBJ2-1
clone size: -
D gene: -

CDR3 DNA: TGTGCCAGCAGCTTACTAGGTCGGCCAGATACGCAGTATTTT
CDR3 protein: CASSLLGRPDTQYF
V gene: TRBV7-6
J gene: TRBJ2-3
clone size: -
D gene: -

CDR3 DNA: TGTGCCAGCGGCTTGGGAGCTCCCTATGGCTACACCTTC
CDR3 protein: CASGLGAPYGYTF
V gene: TRBV27
J gene: TRBJ1-2
clone size: -
D gene: -

CDR3 DNA: TGTGCCAGCAGCTTAGCGCTAGGGGGATCAGTCTACGAGCAGTACTTC
CDR3 protein: CASSLALGGSVYEQYF
V gene: TRBV7-2
J gene: TRBJ2-7
clone size: -
D gene: -

CDR3 DNA: TGTGCCAGCAGTGAAGAGGCCACAGGGAGAGACGGCTACACCTTC
CDR3 protein: CASSEEATGRDGYTF
V gene: TRBV2
J gene: TRBJ1-2
clone size: -
D gene: -

CDR3 DNA: TGTGCCAGTAGCCTGGGACAGGGAGGGAGCGAGCAGTACTTC
CDR3 protein: CASSLGQGGSEQYF
V gene: TRBV19
J gene: TRBJ2-7
clone size: -
D gene: TRBD1

CDR3 DNA: TGTGCCAGAAGCCCGGGGGCACTAGCGGATCGCAATGAGCAGTTCTTC
CDR3 protein: CARSPGALADRNEQFF
V gene: TRBV5-3
J gene: TRBJ2-1
clone size: -
D gene: TRBD2

CDR3 DNA: TGTGCCAGTAGTGCCCAGAACAGGGGGAAGTCTGGAAACACCATATATTTT
CDR3 protein: CASSAQNRGKSGNTIYF
V gene: TRBV19
J gene: TRBJ1-3
clone size: -
D gene: TRBD1

CDR3 DNA: TGCGCCAGCAGCCATGGCAACAGGGTCGGGAACACTGAAGCTTTCTTT
CDR3 protein: CASSHGNRVGNTEAFF
V gene: TRBV5-1
J gene: TRBJ1-1
clone size: -
D gene: -

CDR3 DNA: TGCGCCAGCAGCCATGATCTGGGACTCTATGGCTACACCTTC
CDR3 protein: CASSHDLGLYGYTF
V gene: TRBV4-3
J gene: TRBJ1-2
clone size: few
D gene: -

CDR3 DNA: TGTGCCAGCAGCGACCGGGACAGGGCGTACGAGCAGTACTTC
CDR3 protein: CASSDRDRAYEQYF
V gene: TRBV5-5
J gene: TRBJ2-7
clone size: -
D gene: TRBD1

CDR3 DNA: TGTGCCAGCAGCTTACAGGGAGGATACGAGCAGTACTTC
CDR3 protein: CASSLQGGYEQYF
V gene: TRBV7-3
J gene: TRBJ2-7
clone size: -
D gene: -

CDR3 DNA: TGCGCCAGCAGCCCCAGACAGGTCTCCTACAATGAGCAGTTCTTC
CDR3 protein: CASSPRQVSYNEQFF
V gene: TRBV5-1
J gene: TRBJ2-1
clone size: -
D gene: -

CDR3 DNA: TGTGCCTGGAGTGTAGCGGGCTATGGCTACACCTTC
CDR3 protein: CAWSVAGYGYTF
V gene: TRBV30
J gene: TRBJ1-2
clone size: -
D gene: -

CDR3 DNA: TGTGCCAGCAGTGACAAAGTACTAGCGGGGAGCACAGATACGCAGTATTTT
CDR3 protein: CASSDKVLAGSTDTQYF
V gene: TRBV6-1
J gene: TRBJ2-3
clone size: -
D gene: TRBD2

CDR3 DNA: TGTGCCAGCAGTGAAGGGGGTACAGGGAGAGAGACTGAAGCTTTCTTT
CDR3 protein: CASSEGGTGRETEAFF
V gene: TRBV6-1
J gene: TRBJ1-1
clone size: -
D gene: -

CDR3 DNA: TGTGCCAGTAGTGTCCACGGGACAGGGGGCAAAAACATTCAGTACTTC
CDR3 protein: CASSVHGTGGKNIQYF
V gene: TRBV19
J gene: TRBJ2-4
clone size: once
D gene: TRBD1

CDR3 DNA: TGTGCCAGCAGCTTAGACGGGACTATAGACACCGGGGAGCTGTTTTTT
CDR3 protein: CASSLDGTIDTGELFF
V gene: TRBV7-2
J gene: TRBJ2-2
clone size: -
D gene: TRBD2

CDR3 DNA: TGTGCCAGCAGCTTGGTTGGCGGGGGGCACAATGAGCAGTTCTTC
CDR3 protein: CASSLVGGGHNEQFF
V gene: TRBV5-6
J gene: TRBJ2-1
clone size: -
D gene: TRBD2

CDR3 DNA: TGTGCCAGCAGCTTAGTCCGAAATGGAGGACAGTTCTTC
CDR3 protein: CASSLVRNGGQFF
V gene: TRBV7-3
J gene: TRBJ2-1
clone size: -
D gene: -

CDR3 DNA: TGTGCCAGCAGCGAAGGGGGTAGTACCGGGGAGCTGTTTTTT
CDR3 protein: CASSEGGSTGELFF
V gene: TRBV9
J gene: TRBJ2-2
clone size: -
D gene: -

CDR3 DNA: TGTGCCAGCAGCTTATCCGGTAGTGGAGATACGCAGTATTTT
CDR3 protein: CASSLSGSGDTQYF
V gene: TRBV7-9
J gene: TRBJ2-3
clone size: -
D gene: -

CDR3 DNA: TGTGCCAGCAGCCAAGGGTCCCAGGGCACTGAAGCTTTCTTT
CDR3 protein: CASSQGSQGTEAFF
V gene: TRBV3-1/TRBV3-2
J gene: TRBJ1-1
clone size: few
D gene: -

CDR3 DNA: TGTGCCAGCAGTTTAGCGTCGGGGACTGAAGCTTTCTTT
CDR3 protein: CASSLASGTEAFF
V gene: TRBV12-3/TRBV12-4
J gene: TRBJ1-1
clone size: few
D gene: -

CDR3 DNA: TGTGCCAGCAGCTTAGATCCCAGCGGGGGAAGGACGGAGCAGTTCTTC
CDR3 protein: CASSLDPSGGRTEQFF
V gene: TRBV7-8
J gene: TRBJ2-1
clone size: -
D gene: TRBD2

CDR3 DNA: TGTGCCAGCAGTGAATCGAGCCTAAATGGCTACACCTTC
CDR3 protein: CASSESSLNGYTF
V gene: TRBV25-1
J gene: TRBJ1-2
clone size: -
D gene: -

CDR3 DNA: TGTGCCAGCAGCTTATCCCGGACAGAAAACACTGAAGCTTTCTTT
CDR3 protein: CASSLSRTENTEAFF
V gene: TRBV7-2
J gene: TRBJ1-1
clone size: -
D gene: -

CDR3 DNA: TGCGCCAGCAGCCCAGACGACAGGGCGTTGACTGAAGCTTTCTTT
CDR3 protein: CASSPDDRALTEAFF
V gene: TRBV4-1
J gene: TRBJ1-1
clone size: -
D gene: TRBD1

CDR3 DNA: TGTGCCAGCAGCTTTCCGACAGGGAGCTATGGCTACACCTTC
CDR3 protein: CASSFPTGSYGYTF
V gene: TRBV11-2
J gene: TRBJ1-2
clone size: once
D gene: TRBD1

CDR3 DNA: TGTGCCAGCAGCGAGCTTAGGGGCCCAAGGGGACCCCTCCACTTT
CDR3 protein: CASSELRGPRGPLHF
V gene: TRBV11-2
J gene: TRBJ1-6
clone size: -
D gene: -

CDR3 DNA: TGCGCCAGCAGCAGGACACCGGCGAACACTGAAGCTTTCTTT
CDR3 protein: CASSRTPANTEAFF
V gene: TRBV4-1
J gene: TRBJ1-1
clone size: -
D gene: -

CDR3 DNA: TGTGCCAGCAGCGCTAAAGGAGCGGGGGAAGAGACCCAGTACTTC
CDR3 protein: CASSAKGAGEETQYF
V gene: TRBV7-9
J gene: TRBJ2-5
clone size: -
D gene: TRBD2

CDR3 DNA: TGTGCCAGCAGCCAAACTCAGGGAGGCTACACCTTC
CDR3 protein: CASSQTQGGYTF
V gene: TRBV4-2
J gene: TRBJ1-2
clone size: -
D gene: -

CDR3 DNA: TGCGCAAGTCGCTTAGTCCAAGAGGAACGCGGCCTTTTACTTTACGAGCAGTACTTC
CDR3 protein: CASRLVQEERGLLLYEQYF
V gene: TRBV12-2
J gene: TRBJ2-7
clone size: -
D gene: -

CDR3 DNA: TGTGCCAGCTCACCAAGGGTTGTAGGACAGGGTAGCCACGAGCAGTACTTC
CDR3 protein: CASSPRVVGQGSHEQYF
V gene: TRBV18
J gene: TRBJ2-7
clone size: -
D gene: TRBD1

CDR3 DNA: TGTGCCAGCAGCCAAGCTGGGACAGGCCCTTATGGCTACACCTTC
CDR3 protein: CASSQAGTGPYGYTF
V gene: TRBV14
J gene: TRBJ1-2
clone size: once
D gene: TRBD1

CDR3 DNA: TGTGCCAGTAGTTGGAGGGGGCGGGACTATGGCTACACCTTC
CDR3 protein: CASSWRGRDYGYTF
V gene: TRBV19
J gene: TRBJ1-2
clone size: -
D gene: TRBD1

CDR3 DNA: TGTGCCAGCAGCAGGGGAGTGTCTTCACCCCTCCACTTT
CDR3 protein: CASSRGVSSPLHF
V gene: TRBV12-3/TRBV12-4
J gene: TRBJ1-6
clone size: -
D gene: -

CDR3 DNA: TGTGCCAGCAGCTTATCGGCAGGGCCCACAGATACGCAGTATTTT
CDR3 protein: CASSLSAGPTDTQYF
V gene: TRBV7-9
J gene: TRBJ2-3
clone size: -
D gene: -

CDR3 DNA: TGTGCCAGCAGTTACGTGGATACTGAGGGGGCCGGGGAGCTGTTTTTT
CDR3 protein: CASSYVDTEGAGELFF
V gene: TRBV6-5
J gene: TRBJ2-2
clone size: -
D gene: -

CDR3 DNA: TGTGCCAGCAGCCAAGCGGAGCTCCTGAACACTGAAGCTTTCTTT
CDR3 protein: CASSQAELLNTEAFF
V gene: TRBV3-1/TRBV3-2
J gene: TRBJ1-1
clone size: -
D gene: -

CDR3 DNA: TGTGCCAGCAGCGGAGCTGGCTACACCTTC
CDR3 protein: CASSGAGYTF
V gene: TRBV9
J gene: TRBJ1-2
clone size: -
D gene: -

CDR3 DNA: TGTGCCACCCGGACGGACAGGGCTAACACCGGGGAGCTGTTTTTT
CDR3 protein: CATRTDRANTGELFF
V gene: TRBV19
J gene: TRBJ2-2
clone size: -
D gene: TRBD1

CDR3 DNA: TGCGCCAGTCGACAGATCCCTGGAAACACCATATATTTT
CDR3 protein: CASRQIPGNTIYF
V gene: TRBV5-1
J gene: TRBJ1-3
clone size: -
D gene: -

CDR3 DNA: TGTGCCAGCTCACCAAGATCAGGGGGAAGTTCACCCCTCCACTTT
CDR3 protein: CASSPRSGGSSPLHF
V gene: TRBV18
J gene: TRBJ1-6
clone size: -
D gene: TRBD1

CDR3 DNA: TGTGCCAGCAGCCCCGGGACAGGGGTATCCGGGGAGCTGTTTTTT
CDR3 protein: CASSPGTGVSGELFF
V gene: TRBV5-4
J gene: TRBJ2-2
clone size: -
D gene: TRBD1

CDR3 DNA: TGTGCCAGCTCCCCGGGGGGTCAATACGGGACAGGGAAGTACTTC
CDR3 protein: CASSPGGQYGTGKYF
V gene: TRBV18
J gene: TRBJ2-7
clone size: -
D gene: TRBD1

CDR3 DNA: TGTGCCAGCAGGAGAGACTTGGAAGGTTCACCCCTCCACTTT
CDR3 protein: CASRRDLEGSPLHF
V gene: TRBV2
J gene: TRBJ1-6
clone size: -
D gene: -

CDR3 DNA: TGTGCCAGCAGCCAAGAATCAGGTATGACTGAAGCTTTCTTT
CDR3 protein: CASSQESGMTEAFF
V gene: TRBV3-1/TRBV3-2
J gene: TRBJ1-1
clone size: -
D gene: -

CDR3 DNA: TGTGCCAGCAGGGGAGGGACGCGCTATGGCTACACCTTC
CDR3 protein: CASRGGTRYGYTF
V gene: TRBV2
J gene: TRBJ1-2
clone size: -
D gene: -

CDR3 DNA: TGTGCCAGCAGCAACTACAATGAGCAGTTCTTC
CDR3 protein: CASSNYNEQFF
V gene: TRBV24-1
J gene: TRBJ2-1
clone size: few
D gene: -

CDR3 DNA: TGTGCCTGGAGTGTACAGGGCTATGGCTACACCTTC
CDR3 protein: CAWSVQGYGYTF
V gene: TRBV30
J gene: TRBJ1-2
clone size: once
D gene: -

CDR3 DNA: TGTGCCAGCAGCTTGAACCGGGACAGAGTCTACGAGCAGTACTTC
CDR3 protein: CASSLNRDRVYEQYF
V gene: TRBV5-5
J gene: TRBJ2-7
clone size: -
D gene: TRBD1